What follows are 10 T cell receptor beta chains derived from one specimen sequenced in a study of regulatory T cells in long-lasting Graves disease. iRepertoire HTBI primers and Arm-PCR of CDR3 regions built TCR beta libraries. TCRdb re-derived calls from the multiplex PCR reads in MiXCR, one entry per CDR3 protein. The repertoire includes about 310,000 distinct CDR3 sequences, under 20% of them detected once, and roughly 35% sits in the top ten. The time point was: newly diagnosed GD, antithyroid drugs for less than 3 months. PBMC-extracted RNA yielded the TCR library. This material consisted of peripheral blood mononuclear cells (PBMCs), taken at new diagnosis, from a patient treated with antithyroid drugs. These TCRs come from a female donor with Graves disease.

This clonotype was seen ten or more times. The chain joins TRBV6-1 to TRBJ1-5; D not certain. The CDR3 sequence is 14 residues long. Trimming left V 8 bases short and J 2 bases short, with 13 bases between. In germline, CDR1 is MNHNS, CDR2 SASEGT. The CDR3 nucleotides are TGTGCCAGCGACCCTGGTCTCGGCAATCAGCCCCAGCATTTT. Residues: CASDPGLGNQPQHF.

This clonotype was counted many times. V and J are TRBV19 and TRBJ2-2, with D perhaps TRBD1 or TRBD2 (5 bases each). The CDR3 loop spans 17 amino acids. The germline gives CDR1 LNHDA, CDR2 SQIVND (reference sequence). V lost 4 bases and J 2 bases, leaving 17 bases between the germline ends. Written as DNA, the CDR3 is TGTGCCAGTAGTAGACCGTTGAGGTGGGACAACACCGGGGAGCTGTTTTTT. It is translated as CASSRPLRWDNTGELFF.

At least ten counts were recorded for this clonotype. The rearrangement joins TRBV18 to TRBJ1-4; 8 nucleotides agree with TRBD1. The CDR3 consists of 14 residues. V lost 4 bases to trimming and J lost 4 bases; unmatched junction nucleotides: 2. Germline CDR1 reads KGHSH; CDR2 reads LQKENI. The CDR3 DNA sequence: TGTGCCAGCTCACGGACAGGGTATAATGAAAAACTGTTTTTT. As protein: CASSRTGYNEKLFF.

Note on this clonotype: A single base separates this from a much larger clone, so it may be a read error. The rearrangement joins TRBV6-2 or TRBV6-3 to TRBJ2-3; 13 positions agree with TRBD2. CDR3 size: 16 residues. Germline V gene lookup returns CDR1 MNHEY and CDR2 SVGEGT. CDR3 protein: CAGSGLAGESTDTQYF. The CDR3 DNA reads TGTGCCGGCAGTGGACTAGCGGGAGAGAGCACAGATACGCAGTATTTT.

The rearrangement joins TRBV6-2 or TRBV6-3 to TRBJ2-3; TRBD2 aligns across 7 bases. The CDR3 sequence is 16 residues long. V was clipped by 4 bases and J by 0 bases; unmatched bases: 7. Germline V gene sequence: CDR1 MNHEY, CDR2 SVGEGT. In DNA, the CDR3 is TGTGCCAGCAGTTTGGGACTACACTCTAGCACAGATACGCAGTATTTT. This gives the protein CASSLGLHSSTDTQYF.

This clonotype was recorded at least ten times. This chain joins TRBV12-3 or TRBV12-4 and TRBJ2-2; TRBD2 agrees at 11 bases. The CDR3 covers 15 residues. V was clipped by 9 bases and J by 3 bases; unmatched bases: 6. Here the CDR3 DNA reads TGTGCCAGTGCGGGACTAGCGGTCCACACCGGGGAGCTGTTTTTT. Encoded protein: CASAGLAVHTGELFF.

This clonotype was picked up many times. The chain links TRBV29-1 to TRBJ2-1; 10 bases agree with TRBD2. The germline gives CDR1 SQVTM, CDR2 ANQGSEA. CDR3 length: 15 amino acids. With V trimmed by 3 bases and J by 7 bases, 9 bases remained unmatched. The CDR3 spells CSVEAGLAVFNEQFF. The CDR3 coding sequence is TGCAGCGTTGAGGCTGGACTAGCGGTCTTTAATGAGCAGTTCTTC.

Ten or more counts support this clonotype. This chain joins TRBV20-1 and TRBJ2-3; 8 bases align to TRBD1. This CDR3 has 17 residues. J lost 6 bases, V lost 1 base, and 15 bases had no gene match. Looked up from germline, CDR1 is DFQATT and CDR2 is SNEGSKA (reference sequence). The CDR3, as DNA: TGCAGTGCTAGAGGCGGCGTGGGACGAAGGACAGGGGATACGCAGTATTTT. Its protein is CSARGGVGRRTGDTQYF.

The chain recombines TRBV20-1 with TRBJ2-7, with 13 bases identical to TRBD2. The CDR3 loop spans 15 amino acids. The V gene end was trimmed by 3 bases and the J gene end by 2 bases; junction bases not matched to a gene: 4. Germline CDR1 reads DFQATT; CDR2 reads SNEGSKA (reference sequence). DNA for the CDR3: TGCAGTGCTAGCGTTACTAGCGGGAGGGCCTACGAGCAGTACTTC. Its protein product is CSASVTSGRAYEQYF.

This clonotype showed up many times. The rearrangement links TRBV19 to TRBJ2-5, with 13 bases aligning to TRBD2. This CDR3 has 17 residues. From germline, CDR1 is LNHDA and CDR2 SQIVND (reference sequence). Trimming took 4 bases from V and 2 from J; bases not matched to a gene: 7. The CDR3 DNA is TGTGCCAGTAGTAAGCGGACTAGCGGGGGCCGACAAGAGACCCAGTACTTC. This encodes CASSKRTSGGRQETQYF.